The clone carrying this TCR beta chain was recorded a few times. The antigen remains undetermined. Amplification of TCR beta CDR3 regions was performed using RNA transcripts as template. During a first-round RT-PCR of the TCR CDR3, the HTBI primer set was used. One entry per CDR3 protein, called by TCRdb with MiXCR from the multiplex PCR reads. The sample records about 600,000 distinct CDR3 sequences, approximately 15% being singletons. The data derive from a study of T cells in Graves' hyperthyroidism and ophthalmopathy. General study findings and limits: Among thyroid clonotypes expanded above 0.001, most also appeared in blood.

Uncontrolled infection, other autoimmune disease, pregnancy and lactation each barred patients from inclusion. Together with thyroid ultrasound, orbital computed tomography, serum thyroxine and TRAb, clinical symptoms were used for diagnoses. The PBMCs were taken from around 9 ml of fresh peripheral blood. Germline V lookup: CDR1 SGHAT, CDR2 FQNNGV. The CDR3 runs to 18 residues. Germline trimming cut 0 bases from V and 2 bases from J; bases unmatched to any gene: 13. The chain combines TRBV11-2 with TRBJ2-7; 7 positions match TRBD2. This sequence originates from a woman aged 40 to 50 with Graves' ophthalmopathy. Sample: blood. CDR3 loop: CASSLDPELAGAPYEQYF. The CDR3, as DNA: TGTGCCAGCAGCTTAGATCCGGAGTTGGCGGGAGCTCCCTACGAGCAGTACTTC.